This TCR beta chain was documented in a study of T cell changes during pregnancy in multiple sclerosis (dated by TCRdb to between 2018 and 2021). In terms of the full investigation: In women with multiple sclerosis, the researchers looked at how the T cell repertoire shifted as pregnancy progressed.

This clone was recorded only once. Its cognate antigen has yet to be identified. Base quality data are lacking; no much larger clone is found one base away. Preparation of the library involved the immunoSEQ multiplex PCR assay. TCRdb re-hosts the immuneACCESS table, in-frame sequences only. Its copies lack some clones; in the studies checked, an unresolved V gene accounts for under half of them, and the cause for the rest is not known. The sample profile shows tens of thousands of clones; approximately 88% of them were found once. Together, the top ten hold more than 6% of the sample. The CDR3 runs 14 residues from the cysteine to the phenylalanine. The DNA shown is the 42-base CDR3, in frame from base 1. Reading the germline V gene gives CDR1 MNHNS and CDR2 SASEGT. Compared with germline, V lacks 3 bases and J lacks 8 bases; bases without a gene match: 9.

The clonotype was recovered from a female donor with multiple sclerosis, enrolled in a pregnancy study. This receptor chain uses TRBV6-1 and TRBJ1-2; 7 bases in between match TRBD1. Sequenced here: CD8+ T cells from peripheral blood mononuclear cells, sampled before pregnancy. The DNA reads TGTGCCAGCAGTGAGGGACAAGGGGGCGGCGGCTACACCTTC. The encoded protein is CASSEGQGGGGYTF.